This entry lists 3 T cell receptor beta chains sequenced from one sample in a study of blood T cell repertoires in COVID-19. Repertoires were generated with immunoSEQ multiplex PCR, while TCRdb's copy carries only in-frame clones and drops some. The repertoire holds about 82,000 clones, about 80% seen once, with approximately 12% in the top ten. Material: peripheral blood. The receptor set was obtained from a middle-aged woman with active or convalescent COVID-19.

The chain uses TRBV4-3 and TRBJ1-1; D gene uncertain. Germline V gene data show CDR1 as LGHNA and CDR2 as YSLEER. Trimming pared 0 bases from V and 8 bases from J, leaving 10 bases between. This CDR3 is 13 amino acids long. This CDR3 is CASSQDYRVEAFF. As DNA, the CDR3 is TGCGCCAGCAGCCAAGATTACAGAGTGGAAGCTTTCTTT.

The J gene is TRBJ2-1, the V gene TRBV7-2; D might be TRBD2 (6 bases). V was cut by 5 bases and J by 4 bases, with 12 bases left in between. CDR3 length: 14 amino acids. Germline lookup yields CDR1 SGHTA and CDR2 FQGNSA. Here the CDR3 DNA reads TGTGCCAGCAGCACCACTAGCCGTTACAATGAGCAGTTCTTC. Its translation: CASSTTSRYNEQFF.

As DNA, the CDR3 is TGCGCCAGCAGCCAAGATCGGCAGTGGGCCTTCTATGGCTACACCTTC. The encoded protein is CASSQDRQWAFYGYTF. V usage is TRBV4-3 and J usage is TRBJ1-2; the D is unclear. Germline V gene data show CDR1 as LGHNA and CDR2 as YSLEER. The CDR3 contains 16 residues. Trimming pared 0 bases from V and 4 bases from J, leaving 15 bases between.